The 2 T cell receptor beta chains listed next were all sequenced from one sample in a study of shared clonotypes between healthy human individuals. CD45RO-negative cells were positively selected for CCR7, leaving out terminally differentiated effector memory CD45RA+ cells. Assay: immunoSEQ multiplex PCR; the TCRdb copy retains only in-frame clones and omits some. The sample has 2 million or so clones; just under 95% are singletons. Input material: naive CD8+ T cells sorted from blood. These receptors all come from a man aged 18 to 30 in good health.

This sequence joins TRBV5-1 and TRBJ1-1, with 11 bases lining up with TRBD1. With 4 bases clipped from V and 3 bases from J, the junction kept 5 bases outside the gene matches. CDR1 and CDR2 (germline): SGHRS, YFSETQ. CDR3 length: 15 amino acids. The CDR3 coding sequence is TGCGCCAGCAGCGATGGACAGGGGGCGGACACTGAAGCTTTCTTT. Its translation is CASSDGQGADTEAFF.

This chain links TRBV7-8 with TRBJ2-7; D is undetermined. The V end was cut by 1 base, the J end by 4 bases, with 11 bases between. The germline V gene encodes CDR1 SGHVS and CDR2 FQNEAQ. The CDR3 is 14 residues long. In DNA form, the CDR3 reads TGTGCCAGCAGCTTAGTAGCACAGCAGTACGAGCAGTACTTC. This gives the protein CASSLVAQQYEQYF.